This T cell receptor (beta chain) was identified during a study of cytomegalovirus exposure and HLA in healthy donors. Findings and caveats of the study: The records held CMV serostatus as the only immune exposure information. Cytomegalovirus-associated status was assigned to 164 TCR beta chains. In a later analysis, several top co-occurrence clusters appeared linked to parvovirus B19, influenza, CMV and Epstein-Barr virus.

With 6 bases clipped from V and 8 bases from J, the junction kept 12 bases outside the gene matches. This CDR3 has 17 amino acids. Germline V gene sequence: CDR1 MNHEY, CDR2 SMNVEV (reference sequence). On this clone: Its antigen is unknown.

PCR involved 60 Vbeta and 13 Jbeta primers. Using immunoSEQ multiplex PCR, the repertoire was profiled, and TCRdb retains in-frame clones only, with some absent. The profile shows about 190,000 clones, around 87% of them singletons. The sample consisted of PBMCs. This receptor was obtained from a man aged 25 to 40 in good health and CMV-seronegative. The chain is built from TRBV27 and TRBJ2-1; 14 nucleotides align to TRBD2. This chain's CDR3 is CASSGPSGTSGSYEQFF. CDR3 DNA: TGTGCCAGCAGCGGCCCCTCCGGGACTAGCGGGAGCTATGAGCAGTTCTTC.